The following is a T cell receptor (beta chain) sequence with its context. The entry originates in a study of OX40 agonist ivuxolimab in advanced cancers. Sequenced by immunoSEQ multiplex PCR; TCRdb stores in-frame clones only, minus some. The sample includes around 30,000 clones, around 90% of them seen just once. The CDR3 has 13 amino acids. Trimming cost V 5 bases and J 2 bases, with 8 bases left between them. The germline CDR1 and CDR2 sequences are SGHTS and YDEGEE. The source of this sequence is an adult with an advanced solid tumor such as melanoma, head and neck, liver or kidney cancer. The source was CD4+ or CD8+ T cells sorted from blood, collected in a trial of the OX40 agonist ivuxolimab. The chain recombines TRBV5-8 with TRBJ1-5; a weak D match, TRBD1 (5 bases). DNA of the CDR3: TGTGCCAGCAGGATGACAGGCAATCAGCCCCAGCATTTT. It codes for CASRMTGNQPQHF. The complete variable domain, with remaining parts taken from reference TRBV5-8 and TRBJ1-5, reads EAGVTQSPTHLIKTRGQQATLRCSPISGHTSVYWYQQALGLGLQFLLWYDEGEERNRGNFPPRFSGRQFPNYSSELNVNALELEDSALYLCASRMTGNQPQHFGDGTRLSIL.